These 10 T cell receptor beta chains came from one sample sequenced in a study of CD8 T cells in Susac syndrome. Random hexamers were used to reverse transcribe an amount of about 0.45 to 1 ug RNA. TCRdb reprocessed the immunoSEQ multiplex PCR reads with MiXCR, giving one entry per CDR3 protein. Of 200,000 or so distinct CDR3 sequences in the sample, nearly 95% were seen once. The sample comprised CD4+ T cells from PBMCs. Every receptor here comes from a human donor with multiple sclerosis.

The chain joins TRBV28 to TRBJ2-7; TRBD1 matches at 9 bases. Germline V lookup: CDR1 MDHEN, CDR2 SYDVKM. Trimming at V came to 4 bases and at J to 2 bases, leaving 12 bases not matched to a gene. The CDR3 has 17 amino acids. CDR3 sequence reads: CASSSPWGTGLTYEQYF. CDR3 nucleotides: TGTGCCAGCAGTTCCCCGTGGGGGACAGGGCTGACCTACGAGCAGTACTTC.

The CDR3 DNA is TGCGCCAGCAGCCCATACGGGACTTCCCTTATCAATGAGCAGTTCTTC. It translates to CASSPYGTSLINEQFF. The chain recombines TRBV4-1 with TRBJ2-1; D is possibly TRBD2 (6 bases). Trimming left V 4 bases short and J 6 bases short, with 19 bases between. Germline CDR1 and CDR2: MGHRA and YSYEKL. The CDR3 runs to 16 residues.

V usage is TRBV9 and J usage is TRBJ1-1, with D unresolved. There are 14 residues in the CDR3. Germline V gene data show CDR1 as SGDLS and CDR2 as YYNGEE. Between the trimmed V and J ends, which lost 4 bases and 1 base, there was a span of 11 bases. As DNA, the CDR3 is TGTGCCAGCAGCCGACAAGGGCAGAACACTGAAGCTTTCTTT. Its protein is CASSRQGQNTEAFF. The whole variable domain, remainder taken from reference TRBV9 and TRBJ1-1, is DSGVTQTPKHLITATGQRVTLRCSPRSGDLSVYWYQQSLDQGLQFLIQYYNGEERAKGNILERFSAQQFPDLHSELNLSSLELGDSALYFCASSRQGQNTEAFFGQGTRLTVV.

This clonotype was seen once. The rearrangement uses TRBV29-1 and TRBJ2-5, with D possibly matching TRBD1 (6 bases). The germline V and J ends were trimmed by 6 bases and 1 base, with 12 bases remaining between them. CDR1 and CDR2 from the germline V gene are SQVTM and ANQGSEA. The CDR3 consists of 13 residues. CDR3 loop: CSVIGGPQETQYF. The DNA for the CDR3 is TGCAGCGTCATAGGGGGTCCCCAAGAGACCCAGTACTTC.

Here the CDR3 reads CASSFAGSTGEQFF. The CDR3, as DNA: TGTGCCAGCAGTTTTGCCGGTTCCACCGGTGAGCAGTTCTTC. This sequence joins TRBV12-3 or TRBV12-4 and TRBJ2-1; D gene unclear. V was clipped by 3 bases and J by 9 bases, with 15 bases between them. The CDR3 totals 14 residues.

This chain connects TRBV6-2 or TRBV6-3 to TRBJ1-5, with 9 bases fitting TRBD1. Germline V lookup: CDR1 MNHEY, CDR2 SVGEGT. V shed 5 bases and J 9 bases; nucleotides not matched to a gene: 11. There are 15 residues in the CDR3. CDR3 amino acids: CASSLGTGYGLPQHF. CDR3 sequence (DNA): TGTGCCAGCAGTCTAGGGACAGGGTATGGTTTGCCCCAGCATTTT.

The chain uses TRBV30 and TRBJ1-4; perhaps TRBD1 as D (5 bases). The germline V and J ends were trimmed by 2 bases and 8 bases, with 18 bases remaining between them. Germline V gene sequence: CDR1 GTSNPN, CDR2 SVGIG (reference sequence). This CDR3 region has 15 residues. CDR3 nucleotides: TGTGCCTGGAGTCCACGAGGTAGGGGCCGGGAAAAACTGTTTTTT. It yields the protein CAWSPRGRGREKLFF.

The V call is TRBV27, the J call TRBJ2-1; TRBD2 aligns across 15 bases. CDR1 and CDR2 from the germline V gene are MNHEY and SMNVEV (reference sequence). The CDR3 spans 15 residues. V dropped 6 bases and J dropped 5; count of bases not matched to a gene: 2. CDR3 sequence (DNA): TGTGCCAGCAGGGGACTAGCGGGAGGAGACAATGAGCAGTTCTTC. Encoded protein: CASRGLAGGDNEQFF.

The rearrangement joins TRBV20-1 to TRBJ1-2; 10 nucleotides match TRBD1. The CDR3 is 15 residues long. Trimming cost V 0 bases and J 9 bases; bases outside gene matches: 10. CDR1 is DFQATT and CDR2 is SNEGSKA in the germline V gene (reference sequence). The CDR3 coding sequence is TGCAGTGCTAGAGACCCTGACAGGGGGCATATCAGCTACACCTTC. It translates to CSARDPDRGHISYTF.

This chain uses TRBV30 with TRBJ1-1, with D uncertain. This CDR3 contains 12 residues. Trimming took 4 bases from V and 5 from J, leaving 11 bases between them. Per germline, CDR1 GTSNPN and CDR2 SVGIG (reference sequence). In DNA form, the CDR3 reads TGTGCCTGGATTCTAGGGCGGACTGAAGCTTTCTTT. It encodes CAWILGRTEAFF.